This T cell receptor (beta chain) was retrieved from a study of identical twins' blood T cells. Regarding the study as a whole: Twins shared more top CDR3 clonotypes than unrelated donors did. Shared CDR3 clonotype counts tracked mainly the product of cloneset sizes.

The V end lost 3 bases, the J end lost 2 bases, and 11 bases lay between the germline ends. This CDR3 comprises 15 residues. From germline, CDR1 is LNHDA and CDR2 SQIVND (reference sequence). TCRdb redid the calling of the 5' RACE reads with MiXCR, one entry per CDR3 protein. The data show fewer than 450,000 distinct CDR3 sequences, about 28% seen once. This clonotype was observed many times. What it binds is not known. Sequenced material: PBMCs. This clonotype originated in a woman aged 18 to 55 in good health. The rearrangement uses TRBV19 and TRBJ2-1, with D hard to call. CDR3 residues: CASSIWVKAYNEQFF. In nucleotides, the CDR3 is TGTGCCAGTAGTATTTGGGTTAAAGCCTACAATGAGCAGTTCTTC.